This record looks at one T cell receptor beta chain sequence and its context. Its specific antigen is unknown. No per-base quality is available; no much larger clone lies one base away. CDR1 and CDR2 are drawn from the germline V gene: SGHDN, FVKESK. V loses 1 base at its end and J loses 4 bases; junction bases beyond the gene matches: 2. There are 15 amino acids in the CDR3, from cysteine to phenylalanine inclusive. The entry retains the CDR3 DNA only, 45 bases that are in frame from base 1. This record belongs to a study of T cell changes during pregnancy in multiple sclerosis (dated by TCRdb to 2018 to 2020). In the study overall: In women with multiple sclerosis, the researchers looked at how the T cell repertoire shifted as pregnancy progressed.

Receptor libraries were prepared by the immunoSEQ multiplex PCR assay. TCRdb mirrors the immuneACCESS table, restricted to in-frame sequences. Some clones are absent from its copies; in checked studies, under half trace to an unresolved V gene, and the reason for the others is unknown. The table for this sample lists about 97,000 clones; about 90% of them were counted only once. Clones ranked in the top ten supply over 2.5% of the sample. The chain couples TRBV14 to TRBJ2-1, and TRBD2 aligns with 9 junction nucleotides. The sample here was peripheral blood, taken in the second trimester of pregnancy. The sequence came from a female donor with multiple sclerosis, enrolled in a pregnancy study. The CDR3 protein: CASSQVAGGYNEQFF. The nucleotides read TGTGCCAGCAGCCAAGTTGCGGGAGGGTACAATGAGCAGTTCTTC.